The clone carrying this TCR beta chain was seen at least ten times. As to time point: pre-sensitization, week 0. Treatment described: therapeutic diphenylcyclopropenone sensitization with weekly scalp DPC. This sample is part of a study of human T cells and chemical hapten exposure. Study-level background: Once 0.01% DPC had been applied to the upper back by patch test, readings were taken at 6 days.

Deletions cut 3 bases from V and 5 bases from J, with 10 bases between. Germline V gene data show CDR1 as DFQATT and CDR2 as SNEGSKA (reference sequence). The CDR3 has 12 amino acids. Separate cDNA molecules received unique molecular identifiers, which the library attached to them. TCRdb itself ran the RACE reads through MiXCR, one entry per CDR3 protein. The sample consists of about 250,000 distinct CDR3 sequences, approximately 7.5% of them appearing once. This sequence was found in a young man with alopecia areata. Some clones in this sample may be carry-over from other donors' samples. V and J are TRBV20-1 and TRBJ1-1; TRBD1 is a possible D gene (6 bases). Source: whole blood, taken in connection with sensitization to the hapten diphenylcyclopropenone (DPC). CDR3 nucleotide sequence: TGCAGTGCTAGCAGGGGTGAGACTGAAGCTTTCTTT. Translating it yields CSASRGETEAFF.